The clone carrying this T cell receptor beta chain was seen a few times. Its antigen is unknown. This CDR3 comprises 14 residues. The V end was cut by 10 bases, the J end by 0 bases, with 13 bases between. The germline CDR1 and CDR2 sequences are LNHDA and SQIVND (reference sequence). The data are from a study of vaccination and CD4 T cells after COVID-19. Study-level results: Sampling was limited to relatively few convalescent patients, with no early post-infection timepoints studied.

The Oncomine TCR Beta short-read assay was applied to DNA of cultured CD4+ T cells. TCRdb re-analysed the PCR reads in MiXCR, keeping a single row per CDR3 protein. There are about 22,000 distinct CDR3 sequences in the sample; more than 30% occur only once, and around 27% lies in the top ten. Documented time point: late sampling 161 to 241 days after vaccination in a few convalescent patients. Treatment here: approximately nine-day PBMC culture with coronavirus spike peptide pools or control peptides (ViraFEST assay). The sequenced sample was CD4+ T cells from blood, cultured in vitro, obtained about 7 months after SARS-CoV-2 vaccination. The rearrangement links TRBV19 to TRBJ1-5, with D possibly TRBD1 on 5 matching bases. The receptor was derived from a human donor who had recovered from COVID-19. CDR3 coding DNA: TGTGCCACTTGGGGACGGATTAGCAATCAGCCCCAGCATTTT. Amino acids: CATWGRISNQPQHF.